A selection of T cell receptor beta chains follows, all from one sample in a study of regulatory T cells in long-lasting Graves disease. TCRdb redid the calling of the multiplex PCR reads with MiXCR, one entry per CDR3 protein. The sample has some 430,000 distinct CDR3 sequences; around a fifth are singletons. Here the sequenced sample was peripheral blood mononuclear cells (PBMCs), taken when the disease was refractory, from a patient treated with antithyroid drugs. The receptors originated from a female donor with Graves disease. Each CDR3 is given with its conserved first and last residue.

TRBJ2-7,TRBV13,CASSSQGPYEQYF
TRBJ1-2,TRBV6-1,CASSDWGTGQGYTF
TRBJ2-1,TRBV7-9,CASSLGRGPHNEQFF
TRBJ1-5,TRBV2,CASSEQGGDQPQHF
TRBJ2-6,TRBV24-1,CATSDSGSSGANVLTF
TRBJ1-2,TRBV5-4,CASRDRGTGGRGYTF
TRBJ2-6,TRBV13,CASSSRLDRGASGANVLTF
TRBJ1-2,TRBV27,CASSKGHRAFDYGYTF
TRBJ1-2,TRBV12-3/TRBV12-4,CASYISGTGQGYTF
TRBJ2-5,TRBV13,CASSIRTSGSPETQYF
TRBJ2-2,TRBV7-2,CASSLAQAGNTGELFF
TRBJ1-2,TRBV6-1,CASSPWSSDYGYTF
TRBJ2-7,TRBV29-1,CSVAGTGYEQYF
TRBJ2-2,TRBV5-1,CASSGSPNTGELFF
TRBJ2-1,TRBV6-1,CASRGGARAHYNEQFF
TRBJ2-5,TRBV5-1,CASSLVLGSNQETQYF
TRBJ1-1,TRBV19,CASSIVPQGVEAFF
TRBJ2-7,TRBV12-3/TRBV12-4,CASSPQTTSGSQKYF
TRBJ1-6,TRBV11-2,CASSLDPGPLHF
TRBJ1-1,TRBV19,CASSILVSNTEAFF
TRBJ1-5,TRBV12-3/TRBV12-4,CASSQGQTDSNQPQHF
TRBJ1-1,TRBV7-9,CASSLFEAEAFF
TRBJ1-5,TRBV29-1,CSVPGGTKNSDQPQHF
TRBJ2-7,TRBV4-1,CASSHRTSGKNEQYF
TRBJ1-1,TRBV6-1,CASTRAFGDTEAFF
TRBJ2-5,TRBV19,CASSIDFRQGQETQYF
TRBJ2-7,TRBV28,CASSSGQGVNYEQYF
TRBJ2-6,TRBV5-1,CASSLVARITSGANVLTF
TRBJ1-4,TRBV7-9,CASSSGTGDEKLFF
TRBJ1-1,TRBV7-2,CASSPRQGQVRDF
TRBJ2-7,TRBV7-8,CASSHLGSTYEQYF
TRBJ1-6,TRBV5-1,CASSPGGTGDSPLHF
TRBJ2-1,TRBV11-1,CASSLALTSGGSYNEQFF
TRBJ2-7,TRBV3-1,CASQGLAAQYF
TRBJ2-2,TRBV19,CASRRDHTGELFF
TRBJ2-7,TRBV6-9,CASSYSKPGYEQYF
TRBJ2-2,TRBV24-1,CATSGTSGTDGELFF
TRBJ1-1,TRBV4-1,CASSRKTGGGTEAFF
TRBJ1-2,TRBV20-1,CSARSPGLRSYGYTF
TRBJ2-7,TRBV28,CASSWADTYEQYF
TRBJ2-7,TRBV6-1,CASRTGDYEQYF
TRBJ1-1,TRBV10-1,CASSGTVGTEAFF
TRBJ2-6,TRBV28,CASSSGWSGANVLTF
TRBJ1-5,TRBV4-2,CASSPDRISQPQHF
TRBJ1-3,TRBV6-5,CASSYTQGGTAGNTIYF
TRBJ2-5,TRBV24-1,CATSDPRTGGSQETQYF
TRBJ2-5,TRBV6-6,CASSYSPDTAETQYF
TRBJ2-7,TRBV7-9,CASSRDSPSNEQYF
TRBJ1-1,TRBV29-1,CSVEISNTEAFF
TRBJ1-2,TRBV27,CASSLDRGQSYGYTF
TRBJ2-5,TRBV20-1,CSARDFQGSQETQYF
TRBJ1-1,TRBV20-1,CSARPQGAWGEAFF
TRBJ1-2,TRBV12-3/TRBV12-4,CATYLETRPGQIYGYTF